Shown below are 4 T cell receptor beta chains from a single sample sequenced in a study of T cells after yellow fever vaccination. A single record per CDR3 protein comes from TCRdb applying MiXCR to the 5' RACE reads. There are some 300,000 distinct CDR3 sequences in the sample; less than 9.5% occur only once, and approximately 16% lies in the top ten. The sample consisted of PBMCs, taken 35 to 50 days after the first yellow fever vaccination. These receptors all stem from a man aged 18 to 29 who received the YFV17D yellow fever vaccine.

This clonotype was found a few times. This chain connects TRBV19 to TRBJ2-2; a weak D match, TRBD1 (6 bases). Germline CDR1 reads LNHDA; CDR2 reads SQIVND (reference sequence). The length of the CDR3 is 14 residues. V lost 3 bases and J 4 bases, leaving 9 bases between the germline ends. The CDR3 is CASSIGQSTGELFF. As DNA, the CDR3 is TGTGCCAGTAGTATTGGACAGTCCACCGGGGAGCTGTTTTTT.

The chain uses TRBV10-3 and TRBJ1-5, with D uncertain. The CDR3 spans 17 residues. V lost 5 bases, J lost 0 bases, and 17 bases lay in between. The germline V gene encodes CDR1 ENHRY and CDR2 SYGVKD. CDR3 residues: CAISPGKSSYSNQPQHF. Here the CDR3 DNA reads TGTGCCATCAGTCCCGGGAAATCTTCTTATAGCAATCAGCCCCAGCATTTT.

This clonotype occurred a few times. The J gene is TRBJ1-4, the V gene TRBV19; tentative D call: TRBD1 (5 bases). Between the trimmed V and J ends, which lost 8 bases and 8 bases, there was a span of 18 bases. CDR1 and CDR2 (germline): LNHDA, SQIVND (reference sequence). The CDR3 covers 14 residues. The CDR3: CASWRPRRDEKLFF. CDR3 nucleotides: TGTGCCAGTTGGCGCCCTCGTAGGGACGAAAAACTGTTTTTT.

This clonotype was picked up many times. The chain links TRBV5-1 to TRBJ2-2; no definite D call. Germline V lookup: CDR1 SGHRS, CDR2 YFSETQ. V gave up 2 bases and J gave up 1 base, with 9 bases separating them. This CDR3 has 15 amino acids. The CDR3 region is CASSLGPGNTGELFF. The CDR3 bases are TGCGCCAGCAGCTTAGGGCCAGGGAACACCGGGGAGCTGTTTTTT.